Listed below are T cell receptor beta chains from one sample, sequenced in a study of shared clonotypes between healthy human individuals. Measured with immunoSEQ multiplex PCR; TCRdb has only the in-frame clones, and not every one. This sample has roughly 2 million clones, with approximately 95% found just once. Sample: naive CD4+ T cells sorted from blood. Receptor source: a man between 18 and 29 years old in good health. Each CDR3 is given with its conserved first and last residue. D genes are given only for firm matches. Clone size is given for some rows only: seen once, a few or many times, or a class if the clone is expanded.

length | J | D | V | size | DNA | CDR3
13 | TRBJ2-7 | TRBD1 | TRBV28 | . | TGTGCCAGCAACACGGGACAGTTCTACGAGCAGTACTTC | CASNTGQFYEQYF
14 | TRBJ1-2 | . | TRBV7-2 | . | TGTGCCAGCAGCCGAGGGGGTTCTAACTATGGCTACACCTTC | CASSRGGSNYGYTF
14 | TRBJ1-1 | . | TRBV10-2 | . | TGCGCCAGCAGTCTGGACAGAGCGAACACTGAAGCTTTCTTT | CASSLDRANTEAFF
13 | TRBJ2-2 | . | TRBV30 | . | TGTGCCTGGAGTGTATCAGGCCCCGGGGAGCTGTTTTTT | CAWSVSGPGELFF
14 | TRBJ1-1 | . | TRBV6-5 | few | TGTGCCAGCAGTTACGGACAGCTGAACACTGAAGCTTTCTTT | CASSYGQLNTEAFF
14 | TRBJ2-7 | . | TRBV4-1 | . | TGCGCCAGCAGCCAAAGACAGGCCACCTACGAGCAGTACTTC | CASSQRQATYEQYF
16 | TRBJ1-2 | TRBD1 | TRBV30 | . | TGTGCCTGGAGTAATCCTAAGGGGGCTGTCTCCTATGGCTACACCTTC | CAWSNPKGAVSYGYTF
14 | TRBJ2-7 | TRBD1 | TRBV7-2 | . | TGTGCCAGCAGCCTCGGGACAGGGAGCTACGAGCAGTACTTC | CASSLGTGSYEQYF
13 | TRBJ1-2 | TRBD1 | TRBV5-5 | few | TGTGCCAGCCGGGACAGGGGTAACTATGGCTACACCTTC | CASRDRGNYGYTF
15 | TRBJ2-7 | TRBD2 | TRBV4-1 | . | TGCGCCAGCAGCCACCCCTCAGCGGGAGGTTACGAGCAGTACTTC | CASSHPSAGGYEQYF
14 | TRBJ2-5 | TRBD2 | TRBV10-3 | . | TGTGCCACAGGACTAGCGGGAGCGGGGGAGACCCAGTACTTC | CATGLAGAGETQYF
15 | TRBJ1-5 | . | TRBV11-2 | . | TGTGCCAGCAGCTTAGGCTCGGGGAGCAATCAGCCCCAGCATTTT | CASSLGSGSNQPQHF
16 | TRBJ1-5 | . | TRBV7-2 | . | TGTGCCAGCAGCGAGCCCCGGGACGGCAACAATCAGCCCCAGCATTTT | CASSEPRDGNNQPQHF
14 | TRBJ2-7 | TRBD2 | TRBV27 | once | TGTGCCAGCAAGCGGGGGCCTGTCGGTTACGAGCAGTACTTC | CASKRGPVGYEQYF
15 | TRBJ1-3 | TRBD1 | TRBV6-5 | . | TGTGCCAGCAGCCCGGACAGGGGGCAGGGAAACACCATATATTTT | CASSPDRGQGNTIYF
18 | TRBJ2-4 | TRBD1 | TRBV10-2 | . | TGCGCCAGCAGTGAGGACAGGGGCGTCAAACTAGCCAAAAACATTCAGTACTTC | CASSEDRGVKLAKNIQYF
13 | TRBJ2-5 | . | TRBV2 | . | TGTGCCACCTCCGGAGGTCGGGGAGAGACCCAGTACTTC | CATSGGRGETQYF
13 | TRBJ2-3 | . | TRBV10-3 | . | TGTGCCATCGGGGCGGGGAGCACAGATACGCAGTATTTT | CAIGAGSTDTQYF
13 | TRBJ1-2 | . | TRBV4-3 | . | TGCGCCAGCAGCCAAGATGCTGAATATGGCTACACCTTC | CASSQDAEYGYTF
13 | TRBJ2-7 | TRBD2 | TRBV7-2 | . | TGTGCCAGCAGCTCTGGCGGGGGGCGCGAGCAGTACTTC | CASSSGGGREQYF
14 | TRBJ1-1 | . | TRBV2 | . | TGTGCCAGCAGTAAGACAGACCAAACGGGTGAAGCTTTCTTT | CASSKTDQTGEAFF
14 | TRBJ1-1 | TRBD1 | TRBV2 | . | TGTGCCAGCAGCGGACAGGGGGTGAACACTGAAGCTTTCTTT | CASSGQGVNTEAFF